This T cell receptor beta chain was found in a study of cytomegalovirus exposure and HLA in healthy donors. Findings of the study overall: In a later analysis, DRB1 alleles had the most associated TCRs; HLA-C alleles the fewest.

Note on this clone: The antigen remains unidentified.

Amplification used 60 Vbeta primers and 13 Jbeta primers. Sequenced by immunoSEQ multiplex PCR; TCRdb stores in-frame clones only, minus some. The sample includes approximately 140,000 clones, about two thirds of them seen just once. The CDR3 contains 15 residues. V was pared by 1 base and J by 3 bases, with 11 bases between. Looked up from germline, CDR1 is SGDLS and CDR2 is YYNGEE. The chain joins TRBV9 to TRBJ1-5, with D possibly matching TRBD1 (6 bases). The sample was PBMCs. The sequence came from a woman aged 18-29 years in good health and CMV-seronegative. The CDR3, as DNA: TGTGCCAGCAGCGTAAAAGGACAGATCAATCAGCCCCAGCATTTT. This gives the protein CASSVKGQINQPQHF.